A single sample gave rise to the 15 T cell receptor beta chains below, sequenced in a study of CD8 T cells in ankylosing spondylitis. TCRdb re-analysed the 5' RACE reads in MiXCR, keeping a single row per CDR3 protein. The table has tens of thousands of distinct CDR3 sequences, less than 4% seen once; the top ten hold about 3%. Source material: blood, either unsorted or a sorted T cell fraction (not recorded which). The source of these receptors is a male donor with ankylosing spondylitis or in good health (not recorded which).

The chain has TRBV9 and TRBJ1-2; D possibly corresponds to TRBD1 (5 bases). V lost 0 bases, J lost 3 bases, and 9 bases lay in between. Germline V CDR1 and CDR2: SGDLS, YYNGEE. This CDR3 has 14 amino acids. CDR3 in amino acids: CASSVGVGDYGYTF. For the CDR3, the DNA is TGTGCCAGCAGCGTAGGTGTAGGGGACTATGGCTACACCTTC.

This clonotype was counted at least ten times. V is TRBV9 and J is TRBJ2-3, with TRBD2 matching over 14 bases. The CDR3 covers 16 residues. V trimming: 4 bases; J trimming: 4 bases; junction bases outside the gene matches: 5. Germline V gives CDR1 SGDLS, CDR2 YYNGEE. The CDR3 DNA reads as TGTGCCAGCAGCTTGCGACTAGCGGGAGGGGCAGATACGCAGTATTTT. Translated: CASSLRLAGGADTQYF.

The table lists this clonotype with many counts. The rearrangement links TRBV9 to TRBJ2-5; D remains unclear. Trimming removed 3 bases at V and 6 bases at J, with 15 bases between. CDR1 and CDR2 from the germline V gene are SGDLS and YYNGEE. This CDR3 has 14 residues. CDR3 in DNA: TGTGCCAGCAGCGGCCCGACGGGCGTGAAGACCCAGTACTTC. This encodes CASSGPTGVKTQYF.

This clonotype has a handful of counts. The rearrangement links TRBV9 to TRBJ2-2; 8 bases fit TRBD1. The CDR3 has 15 amino acids. After removal of 2 bases from V and 4 bases from J, the junction contained 4 bases not matched to a gene. Per the germline V gene, CDR1 is SGDLS and CDR2 is YYNGEE. The CDR3 here is CASSVGTGPTGELFF. The CDR3 nucleotides read TGTGCCAGCAGCGTTGGGACAGGCCCCACCGGGGAGCTGTTTTTT.

This clonotype showed up many times. This sequence joins TRBV9 and TRBJ2-2; D possibly corresponds to TRBD2 (5 bases). The V gene's germline CDR1 is SGDLS and CDR2 YYNGEE. This CDR3 region has 16 residues. V dropped 2 bases and J dropped 7 bases, with 18 bases sitting between them. The CDR3 region has the DNA TGTGCCAGCAGCGTGGCCCCTCGGGGTTCAGACGGGGAGCTGTTTTTT. Its protein product is CASSVAPRGSDGELFF.

This clonotype was recorded many times. The rearrangement links TRBV9 to TRBJ2-5; 7 nucleotides align to TRBD2. Trimming at V came to 0 bases and at J to 6 bases, leaving 5 bases not matched to a gene. The germline CDR1 and CDR2 sequences are SGDLS and YYNGEE. The CDR3 is 14 amino acids. The CDR3 loop reads CASSVAPAGQTQYF. The CDR3, as DNA: TGTGCCAGCAGCGTAGCTCCAGCGGGGCAGACCCAGTACTTC. Looking up the rest from reference TRBV9 and TRBJ2-5 gives the full variable domain: DSGVTQTPKHLITATGQRVTLRCSPRSGDLSVYWYQQSLDQGLQFLIQYYNGEERAKGNILERFSAQQFPDLHSELNLSSLELGDSALYFCASSVAPAGQTQYFGPGTRLLVL.

The chain employs TRBV23-1 and TRBJ2-7; D unresolved. TRBV23-1 is an open reading frame, and its role is uncertain. CDR3 length equals 10 residues. CDR3 nucleotides: TGCGTCAGCAGGCTTGCCAAGCAGTACGTC. This sequence encodes CVSRLAKQYV.

This clonotype has ten or more counts. The CDR3 region has the DNA TGTGCCAGCAGCGTAGCCGCCCGCGGTAATGAGCAGTTCTTC. This gives the protein CASSVAARGNEQFF. The chain links TRBV9 to TRBJ2-1; D unresolved. CDR1 is SGDLS and CDR2 is YYNGEE in the germline V gene. The CDR3 has 14 residues. The V gene lost 0 bases and the J gene lost 7 bases, with 11 bases spanning the gap. The whole variable domain, remainder taken from reference TRBV9 and TRBJ2-1, is DSGVTQTPKHLITATGQRVTLRCSPRSGDLSVYWYQQSLDQGLQFLIQYYNGEERAKGNILERFSAQQFPDLHSELNLSSLELGDSALYFCASSVAARGNEQFFGPGTRLTVL.

This clonotype was seen at least ten times. V is TRBV9 and J is TRBJ2-2; D possibly corresponds to TRBD1 (5 bases). V lost 0 bases, J lost 6 bases, and 12 bases lay in between. CDR1 SGDLS and CDR2 YYNGEE come from the germline V gene. The CDR3 runs to 15 residues. The CDR3 DNA sequence: TGTGCCAGCAGCGTAGTGGGTACACAGGCCGGGGAGCTGTTTTTT. As protein: CASSVVGTQAGELFF.

This clonotype showed up many times. This chain joins TRBV9 and TRBJ1-4, with 7 bases fitting TRBD1. This CDR3 spans 14 amino acids. The trim removed 4 bases at V and 1 base at J, leaving 1 base unmatched. CDR1 and CDR2 from the germline V gene are SGDLS and YYNGEE. The CDR3 coding sequence is TGTGCCAGCAGCTCAGGGGGAACTAATGAAAAACTGTTTTTT. This translates into CASSSGGTNEKLFF.

This clonotype has at least ten counts. The rearrangement joins TRBV7-2 to TRBJ1-1, with D unresolved. Between the trimmed V and J ends, which lost 4 bases and 0 bases, there was a span of 9 bases. Germline V gene data show CDR1 as SGHTA and CDR2 as FQGNSA. The CDR3 is 14 amino acids. The CDR3 region has the DNA TGTGCCAGCAGCTCCCACCCTGTGAACACTGAAGCTTTCTTT. This gives the protein CASSSHPVNTEAFF.

At least ten counts were recorded for this clonotype. The chain recombines TRBV9 with TRBJ1-2, with TRBD1 as a possible D gene (6 bases). Per germline, CDR1 SGDLS and CDR2 YYNGEE. V lost 4 bases to trimming and J lost 6 bases, with 13 bases between them. This CDR3 region has 13 residues. DNA for the CDR3: TGTGCCAGCAGCCCTAACAGGGTGGATGGCTACACCTTC. This gives the protein CASSPNRVDGYTF.

This clonotype is termed medium-sized. The chain carries TRBV12-3 or TRBV12-4 and TRBJ2-7; 11 bases align to TRBD1. The V and J ends lost 6 bases and 4 bases, in that order; junction bases with no gene match: 11. The CDR3 has 16 residues. CDR3 coding DNA: TGTGCCAGCAGCCGGCTCGAGGGACAGGGGGAGTACGAGCAGTACGTC. Its protein product is CASSRLEGQGEYEQYV.

This clonotype has a count of ten or more. This chain connects TRBV9 to TRBJ1-6; D possibly corresponds to TRBD1 (5 bases). This CDR3 spans 15 amino acids. Germline assignment: CDR1 SGDLS and CDR2 YYNGEE. V was trimmed by 0 bases and J by 9 bases, leaving 13 bases between them. CDR3 loop: CASSVGGTSASPLHF. The CDR3 bases are TGTGCCAGCAGCGTAGGCGGGACCTCGGCTTCACCCCTCCACTTT.

This clonotype was picked up many times. The rearrangement uses TRBV9 and TRBJ2-1; 8 nucleotides match TRBD2. Per the germline V gene, CDR1 is SGDLS and CDR2 is YYNGEE. This CDR3 has 14 residues. The V gene end was trimmed by 0 bases and the J gene end by 7 bases; junction bases not matched to a gene: 3. CDR3 residues: CASSVAGGLNEQFF. The CDR3 coding sequence is TGTGCCAGCAGCGTAGCGGGGGGGCTGAATGAGCAGTTCTTC.